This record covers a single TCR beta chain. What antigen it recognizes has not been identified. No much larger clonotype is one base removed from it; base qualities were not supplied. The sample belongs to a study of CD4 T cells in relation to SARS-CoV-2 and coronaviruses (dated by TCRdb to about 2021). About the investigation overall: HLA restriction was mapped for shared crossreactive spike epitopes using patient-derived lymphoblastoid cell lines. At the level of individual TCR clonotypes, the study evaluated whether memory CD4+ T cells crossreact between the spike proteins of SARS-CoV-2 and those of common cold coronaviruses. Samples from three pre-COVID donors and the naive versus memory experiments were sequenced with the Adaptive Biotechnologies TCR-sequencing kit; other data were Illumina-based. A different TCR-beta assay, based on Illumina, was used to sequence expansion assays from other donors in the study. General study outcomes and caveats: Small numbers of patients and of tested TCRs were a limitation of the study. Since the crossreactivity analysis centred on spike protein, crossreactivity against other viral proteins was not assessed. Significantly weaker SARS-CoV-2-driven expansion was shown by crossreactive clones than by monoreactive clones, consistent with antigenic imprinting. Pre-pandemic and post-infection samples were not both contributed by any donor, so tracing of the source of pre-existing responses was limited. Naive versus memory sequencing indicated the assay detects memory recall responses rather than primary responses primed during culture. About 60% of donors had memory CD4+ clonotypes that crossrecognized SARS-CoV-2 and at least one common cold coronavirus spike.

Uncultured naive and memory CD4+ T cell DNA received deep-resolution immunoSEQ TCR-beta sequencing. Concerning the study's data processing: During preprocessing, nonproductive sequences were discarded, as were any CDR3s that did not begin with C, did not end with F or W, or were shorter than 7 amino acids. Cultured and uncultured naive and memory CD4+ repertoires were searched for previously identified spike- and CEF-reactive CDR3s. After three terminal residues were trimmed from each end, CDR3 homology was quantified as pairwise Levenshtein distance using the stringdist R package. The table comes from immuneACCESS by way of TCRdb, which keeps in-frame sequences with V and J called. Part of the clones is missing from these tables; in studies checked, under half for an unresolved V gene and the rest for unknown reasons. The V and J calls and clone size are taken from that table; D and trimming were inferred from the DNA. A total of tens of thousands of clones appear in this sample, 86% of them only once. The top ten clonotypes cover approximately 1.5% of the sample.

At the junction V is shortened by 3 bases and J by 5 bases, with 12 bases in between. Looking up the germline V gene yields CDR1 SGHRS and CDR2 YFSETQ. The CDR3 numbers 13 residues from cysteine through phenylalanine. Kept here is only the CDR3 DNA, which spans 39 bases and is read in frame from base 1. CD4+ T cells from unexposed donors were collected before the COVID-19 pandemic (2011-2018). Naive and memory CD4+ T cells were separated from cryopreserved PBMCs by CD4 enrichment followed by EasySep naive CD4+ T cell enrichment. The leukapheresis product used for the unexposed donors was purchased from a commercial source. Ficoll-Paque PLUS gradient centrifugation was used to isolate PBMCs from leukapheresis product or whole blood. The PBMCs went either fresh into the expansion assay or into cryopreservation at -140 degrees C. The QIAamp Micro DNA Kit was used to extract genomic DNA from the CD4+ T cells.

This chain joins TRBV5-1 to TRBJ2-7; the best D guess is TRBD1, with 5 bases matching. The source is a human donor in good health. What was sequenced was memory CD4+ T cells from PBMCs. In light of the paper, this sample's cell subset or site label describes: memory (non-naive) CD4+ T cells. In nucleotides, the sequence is TGCGCCAGCAGCTCGGACACGGGCCACGAGCAGTACTTC. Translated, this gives CASSSDTGHEQYF.